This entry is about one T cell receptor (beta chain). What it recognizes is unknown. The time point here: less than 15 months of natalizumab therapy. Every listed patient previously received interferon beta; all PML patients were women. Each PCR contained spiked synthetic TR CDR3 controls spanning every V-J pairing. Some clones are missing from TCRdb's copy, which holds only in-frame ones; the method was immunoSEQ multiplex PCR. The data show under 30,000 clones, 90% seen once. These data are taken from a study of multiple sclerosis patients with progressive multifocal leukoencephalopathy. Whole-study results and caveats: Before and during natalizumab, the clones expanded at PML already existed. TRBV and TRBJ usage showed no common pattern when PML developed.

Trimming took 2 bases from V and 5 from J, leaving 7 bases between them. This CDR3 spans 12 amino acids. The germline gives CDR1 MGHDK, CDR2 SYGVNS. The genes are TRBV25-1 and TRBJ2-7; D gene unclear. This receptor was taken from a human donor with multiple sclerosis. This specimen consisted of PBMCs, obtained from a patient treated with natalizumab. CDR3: CASSEGRNEQYF. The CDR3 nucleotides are TGTGCCAGCAGTGAAGGCCGTAACGAGCAGTACTTC.